The entry below gives a single T cell receptor (beta chain) sequence along with its context. Its matching antigen is unknown. This CDR3 comprises 13 residues. V lost 6 bases, J lost 7 bases, and 15 bases lay in between. Germline CDR1 and CDR2: SGHNT and YENEEA. The data were taken from a study of cytomegalovirus exposure and HLA in healthy donors. Study results and caveats: 87-base-pair reads could not separate some V segments, including TRBV6-2 and TRBV6-3.

Use of 60 Vbeta and 13 Jbeta primers characterized the PCR. Assay used: immunoSEQ multiplex PCR; TCRdb lists only in-frame clones, some missing. This table holds 100,000 to 150,000 clones. Sequenced input: PBMCs. The rearrangement uses TRBV11-3 and TRBJ1-2; D is undetermined. This receptor was obtained from a man in his forties in good health and CMV-seronegative. CDR3 bases: TGTGCCAGCAGGACGGCAGGATCCTCTGGCTACACCTTC. Translation gives CASRTAGSSGYTF.